Below, 20 T cell receptor beta chains from the same sample are listed, as sequenced in a study of Ad26.COV2.S vaccination and SARS-CoV-2 variants. Only in-frame clones appear in the TCRdb table, and some are missing; sequencing was by immunoSEQ multiplex PCR. Altogether around 300,000 clones are present, 65% to 90% being singletons, with the ten largest covering about 10%. Treatment here: over 15 received Ad26.COV2.S at low or high dose, single or two shots; roughly five received placebo; per-sample allocation not given. At day 63 after the first vaccine or placebo injection, samples were drawn. The source material was peripheral blood, sampled in a trial of Ad26.COV2.S vaccine versus placebo. The source is a person between 18 and 59 years old who received the Ad26.COV2.S COVID-19 vaccine or a placebo.

The J gene is TRBJ2-1, the V gene TRBV12-3 or TRBV12-4; D is uncertain. The ends were cut back, 6 bases at V and 7 bases at J, with 10 bases in the middle. This CDR3 has 12 residues. As DNA, the CDR3 is TGTGCCAGCAGCCCCGGACCGAATGAGCAGTTCTTC. The encoded protein is CASSPGPNEQFF.

This chain joins TRBV9 and TRBJ1-1; D is uncertain. The CDR3 sequence is 14 residues long. Germline assignment: CDR1 SGDLS and CDR2 YYNGEE. V lost 4 bases and J 1 base, leaving 11 bases between the germline ends. CDR3 DNA sequence: TGTGCCAGCAGCCCGGACGGATCGAACACTGAAGCTTTCTTT. Its translation: CASSPDGSNTEAFF.

The table lists this clone with a count of one. The CDR3 reads CASSLDSGAVREQFF. The CDR3 coding sequence is TGCGCCAGCAGCTTGGATAGCGGGGCTGTCAGGGAGCAGTTCTTC. This chain links TRBV5-1 with TRBJ2-1; 8 bases are a match to TRBD2. Germline V gene sequence: CDR1 SGHRS, CDR2 YFSETQ. CDR3 length: 15 residues. Trimming removed 0 bases from V and 10 bases from J; junction bases left unmatched: 9.

The J gene is TRBJ2-3, the V gene TRBV5-1; tentatively, D is TRBD2 (5 bases). Germline V gene data show CDR1 as SGHRS and CDR2 as YFSETQ. V lost 4 bases and J 1 base, leaving 19 bases between the germline ends. CDR3 length: 17 residues. The CDR3 DNA is TGCGCCAGCAGCCTAATCCCCATAGCGTCAGGCACAGATACGCAGTATTTT. This encodes CASSLIPIASGTDTQYF.

The V and J genes are TRBV24-1 and TRBJ2-2, with 7 nucleotides matching TRBD1. This CDR3 is 16 amino acids long. With V trimmed by 3 bases and J by 2 bases, 5 bases remained unmatched. CDR1 is KGHDR and CDR2 is SFDVKD in the germline V gene. The CDR3: CATSDPDRANTGELFF. CDR3 bases: TGTGCCACCAGTGATCCCGACAGGGCAAACACCGGGGAGCTGTTTTTT.

The chain employs TRBV10-3 and TRBJ1-1; 7 nucleotides align to TRBD1. V lost 5 bases, J lost 5 bases, and 5 bases stayed unmatched. The CDR3 is 13 residues long. CDR1 and CDR2 (germline): ENHRY, SYGVKD. The CDR3 bases are TGTGCCATCAGTCCCGAACAGGGGACTGAAGCTTTCTTT. Translated: CAISPEQGTEAFF.

V gene TRBV3-1 (or the pseudogene TRBV3-2) combines with J gene TRBJ1-2; 10 bases match TRBD1. Germline V lookup: CDR1 LGHDT, CDR2 YNNKEL (reference sequence). CDR3 size: 13 residues. The trim removed 5 bases at V and 4 bases at J, leaving 1 base unmatched. The CDR3 region is CASSWDRGYGYTF. In DNA, the CDR3 is TGTGCCAGCAGCTGGGACAGGGGCTATGGCTACACCTTC.

The rearrangement joins TRBV28 to TRBJ1-3; D is uncertain. The CDR3 covers 12 residues. Germline lookup yields CDR1 MDHEN and CDR2 SYDVKM. Trimming took off 6 bases at V and 13 bases at J, with 16 bases between the two ends. The CDR3 sequence is CASSPSAGGIYF. The CDR3 DNA reads TGTGCCAGCAGCCCATCGGCAGGTGGGATATATTTT.

The gene calls are TRBV27 and TRBJ1-5; 7 nucleotides match TRBD1. The CDR3 has 17 residues. Losses at the gene ends were 6 bases for V and 0 bases for J; bases not matched to a gene: 11. Germline CDR1 and CDR2: MNHEY and SMNVEV (reference sequence). The CDR3 bases are TGTGCCAGCAGCCGACGCGGGACAGCGAATAGCAATCAGCCCCAGCATTTT. Amino acids: CASSRRGTANSNQPQHF.

The chain carries TRBV9 and TRBJ1-1, with TRBD1 as a possible D gene (5 bases). The CDR3 sequence is 15 residues long. Germline lookup yields CDR1 SGDLS and CDR2 YYNGEE. V was pared by 0 bases and J by 4 bases, with 13 bases between. The CDR3 DNA sequence: TGTGCCAGCAGCGTAGCGGGGGGGGGTTTCACTGAAGCTTTCTTT. Amino acids: CASSVAGGGFTEAFF.

This clone was seen just once. This chain links TRBV5-1 with TRBJ2-2, with D perhaps given as TRBD1 or TRBD2 (5 bases each). CDR3 length: 16 amino acids. CDR1 is SGHRS and CDR2 is YFSETQ in the germline V gene. V was cut by 0 bases and J by 2 bases, with 11 bases left in between. Written as DNA, the CDR3 is TGCGCCAGCAGCTTGGGGGACGGCCTCAACACCGGGGAGCTGTTTTTT. It is translated as CASSLGDGLNTGELFF.

The CDR3 reads CASSPRTGGGRYEQYF. In DNA form, the CDR3 reads TGTGCCAGCAGTCCCCGAACAGGGGGTGGGCGCTACGAGCAGTACTTC. The chain links TRBV28 to TRBJ2-7; 8 nucleotides agree with TRBD1. There are 16 residues in the CDR3. V gave up 5 bases and J gave up 3 bases; unmatched junction bases: 12. Germline CDR1 reads MDHEN; CDR2 reads SYDVKM.

The chain links TRBV2 to TRBJ1-1; a weak D match, TRBD1 (6 bases). Trimming took 6 bases from V and 1 from J, leaving 15 bases between them. Germline V gives CDR1 SNHLY, CDR2 FYNNEI. The CDR3 contains 15 residues. The CDR3, as DNA: TGTGCCAGCAGGAAGGGGGGCAGTTGGAACACTGAAGCTTTCTTT. The encoded protein is CASRKGGSWNTEAFF.

This clone appeared once. This rearrangement joins TRBV7-2 to TRBJ2-3; TRBD2 aligns across 9 bases. Germline CDR1 is SGHTA and CDR2 is FQGNSA. V lost 4 bases and J lost 6; bases outside the gene matches: 2. CDR3 length: 13 residues. CDR3 nucleotide sequence: TGTGCCAGCAGCTACGGACTAGCGGATACGCAGTATTTT. This encodes CASSYGLADTQYF.

This chain links TRBV7-8 with TRBJ1-1, with D perhaps matching TRBD1 (5 bases). Germline CDR1 is SGHVS and CDR2 is FQNEAQ. The V end lost 5 bases, the J end lost 3 bases, and 16 bases lay between the germline ends. The CDR3 is 15 residues long. CDR3 in DNA: TGTGCCAGCAGCACAATACAGGTGGTTGACACTGAAGCTTTCTTT. Residues: CASSTIQVVDTEAFF.

The chain carries TRBV6-5 and TRBJ1-1, with D perhaps matching TRBD1 (5 bases). Germline V gives CDR1 MNHEY, CDR2 SVGAGI. CDR3 size: 15 residues. V dropped 0 bases and J dropped 1 base, with 9 bases sitting between them. The CDR3 region is CASSYSIQGNTEAFF. The CDR3 DNA sequence: TGTGCCAGCAGTTACTCAATCCAGGGGAACACTGAAGCTTTCTTT.

The gene calls are TRBV28 and TRBJ1-1; perhaps TRBD1 as D (6 bases). The CDR3 is 11 residues long. Germline V gene lookup returns CDR1 MDHEN and CDR2 SYDVKM. V gave up 6 bases and J gave up 9 bases, with 11 bases separating them. The CDR3 nucleotides read TGTGCCAGCAGCAACGACAGGAAAGCTTTCTTT. The encoded protein is CASSNDRKAFF. The full variable domain, completed using reference TRBV28 and TRBJ1-1, is DVKVTQSSRYLVKRTGEKVFLECVQDMDHENMFWYRQDPGLGLRLIYFSYDVKMKEKGDIPEGYSVSREKKERFSLILESASTNQTSMYLCASSNDRKAFFGQGTRLTVV.

This clone was seen once. V gene TRBV28 combines with J gene TRBJ1-1, with D hard to call. CDR3 size: 15 residues. V was trimmed by 1 base and J by 1 base, leaving 10 bases between them. Looked up from germline, CDR1 is MDHEN and CDR2 is SYDVKM. CDR3 coding DNA: TGTGCCAGCAGTTTATACGGGGTGGCGAACACTGAAGCTTTCTTT. Translated, it gives CASSLYGVANTEAFF.

In this sample, this clone turned up once. The chain combines TRBV6-2 or TRBV6-3 with TRBJ2-5, with D unclear. Per germline, CDR1 MNHEY and CDR2 SVGEGT. The CDR3 loop spans 13 amino acids. Trimming cost V 3 bases and J 5 bases, with 10 bases left between them. The CDR3 DNA follows: TGTGCCAGCAGTTATCGCTACCGGGAGACCCAGTACTTC. The encoded protein is CASSYRYRETQYF.

For the CDR3, the DNA is TGTGCCAGTAGTATCGTCCGCCCCCCTCAGCCCCAGCATTTT. Protein product: CASSIVRPPQPQHF. The V gene is TRBV19, the J gene TRBJ1-5, with unresolved D. V dropped 3 bases and J dropped 6 bases, with 12 bases sitting between them. Germline V gives CDR1 LNHDA, CDR2 SQIVND (reference sequence). The CDR3 is made up of 14 amino acids.